This record covers a single T cell receptor beta chain. Its antigen is not yet known. The input lacks base qualities; no much larger clone sits a single base away. As encoded in the germline V gene, CDR1 is SQVTM while CDR2 is ANQGSEA. The V end gives up 7 bases and the J end 5 bases, leaving 8 bases in the junction not matched to a gene. The CDR3 covers 13 residues, taking in both the cysteine and the phenylalanine. Just CDR3 DNA is preserved here, 39 bases in frame from base 1. The library was generated by the immunoSEQ multiplex PCR assay. To provide template for TCR sequencing, every sample had RNA extracted and reverse transcribed into cDNA. First-strand cDNA was synthesized with SuperScript III using a 2:1 mix of oligo-dT and random hexamers. A synthetic immune receptor repertoire was used to assess amplification bias, and residual bias was removed computationally. In the original analysis: Raw reads were preprocessed to remove errors, and CDR3 was defined according to IMGT conventions as the region from the conserved cysteine to phenylalanine. To get clonality, Shannon entropy was normalized by log2 of the number of productive unique TCRs and the result was subtracted from 1. Whether each scalp clone was CD4 or CD8 was inferred by checking scalp TCRbeta sequences against the CD4 and CD8 repertoires from sorted blood. TCRdb mirrors the immuneACCESS table, restricted to in-frame sequences. Some clones are absent from its copies; in checked studies, under half trace to an unresolved V gene, and the reason for the others is unknown. V and J calls and clone size follow that table, whereas D and trimming were derived from the DNA. The sample table holds 150,000 to 200,000 clones, of which more than 55% were seen once. Together, the top ten hold about 1.3% of the sample.

The data belong to a study of CD8+ T cells in alopecia areata (dated by TCRdb to 2016 to 2019). About the full investigation: Treated patients were enrolled in an open-label pilot trial of oral tofacitinib at 5 to 10 mg twice daily for moderate-to-severe alopecia areata. Patients stayed on tofacitinib for 6 to 18 months and then had 6 months of follow-up off drug so that delayed response and recurrence could be assessed. Disease severity in treated patients was measured with the SALT score, which quantifies the percentage of affected scalp surface area. In both human patients and the C3H/HeJ mouse model, the study applied high-throughput TCRbeta sequencing to look at T cell clonal expansion in alopecia areata. In humans, TCRbeta sequencing was performed on scalp tissue and on sorted CD4+ and CD8+ peripheral blood T cells from healthy controls and from patients with patchy or totalis/universalis alopecia areata. Tofacitinib-treated patients had biopsies at baseline and at 4 and 24 weeks of treatment, with a later scalp biopsy in several patients. Scalp clonality was compared among normal scalp (n=4), patchy alopecia areata scalp (n=8), and alopecia totalis/universalis scalp (n=8). RNA was obtained with the PAXgene miRNA kit for fixed scalp, the miRNeasy kit for PBMCs, and the RNeasy kit for mouse skin. TCRbeta CDR3 regions were amplified by immunoSEQ multiplex PCR with 35 Vbeta forward and 13 Jbeta reverse primers.

The treatment or condition label on this specimen signifies: oral pan-JAK inhibitor, 5-10 mg twice daily. Peripheral blood and lesional scalp punch biopsies were obtained from patients with alopecia areata. After PBMCs were isolated by density centrifugation and stained for CD3, CD4 and CD8, a FACSAria was used to sort CD4+ and CD8+ T cells. The research as a whole found: Higher clonality and more expanded CD8+ clones were observed in lesional scalp than in normal scalp, particularly in alopecia totalis/universalis, a finding suggestive of antigenic drive. TCR sequences shared between patients were less clear than in mice, possibly partly because of HLA diversity in the patient population. Many expanded lesional clones were found to persist in scalp and blood during tofacitinib treatment, and relapse after treatment cessation may be partly explained by this persistence. Scalp clonality and the number of expanded CD8+ clones among the top 100 scalp clones were significantly decreased by tofacitinib. Unlike mouse skin, where gammadelta T cells dominate, normal human skin contains resident alphabeta T cells that get sequenced too, which complicates analysis of the scalp TCR repertoire. Because the treated cohort was small and included a single nonresponder, larger studies are needed to assess links between baseline CD8+ expansion and response.

The chain links TRBV29-1 with TRBJ2-7, and 10 junction bases match TRBD1. The clonotype originates from a human donor with alopecia areata. The input for sequencing was CD4+ T cells sorted from blood, taken between weeks 47 and 50, from a patient treated with tofacitinib. The CDR3 reads CSAGQGVSNEQYF. The sequenced DNA is TGCAGCGCAGGACAGGGGGTTTCCAACGAGCAGTACTTC.